The 26 T cell receptor beta chains presented below share a single source sample, sequenced in a study of molecular identifiers for immune sequencing clone quantification. Using its own MiXCR run on the PCR reads, TCRdb lists one record per CDR3 protein. The table has some 320,000 distinct CDR3 sequences, about 22% seen once. The sequencing sample was made of naive CD8+ T cells from blood, with Jurkat cell RNA spiked in. Subset here: FACS-sorted CD8+CD4-CCR7+CD45RA+ naive T cells. Receptors originate from a human donor in good health. Some libraries in this study had Jurkat cell RNA spiked in.

Written as DNA, the CDR3 is TGTGCCAGATTCCCCGCGGCGGGGAGAGAGACCCAGTACTTC. As protein: CARFPAAGRETQYF. The chain is built from TRBV21-1 and TRBJ2-5; the tabulated D call, TRBD2, remains unverified against the DNA. TRBV21-1 is a recognized pseudogene. The CDR3 runs 14 residues.

This clonotype was found a few times. It may be a read error: a sequence one base away is much more abundant. The chain carries TRBV15 and TRBJ1-4; possible D gene TRBD1, 5 bases. The CDR3 is 13 amino acids. V lost 5 bases to trimming and J lost 3 bases, with 7 bases between them. Germline lookup yields CDR1 LNHNV and CDR2 YYDKDF (reference sequence). CDR3 sequence (DNA): TGTGCCACCAGCGACAGCCCTAATGAAAAACTGTTTTTT. Its protein product is CATSDSPNEKLFF.

This clonotype was counted at least ten times. This chain connects TRBV12-5 to TRBJ2-7; D uncertain. Germline lookup yields CDR1 LGHNT and CDR2 FRNRAP. V was shortened by 7 bases and J by 0 bases, with 16 bases between the two germline ends. This CDR3 contains 15 residues. DNA for the CDR3: TGTGCTAGTGCCCTGGACCTCACGAGCTCCTACGAGCAGTACTTC. Amino acids: CASALDLTSSYEQYF.

CDR3 nucleotide sequence: TGTGCCAGCAGTCCACCAGACCAGGGACCCTACGAGCAGTACTTC. Protein product: CASSPPDQGPYEQYF. The rearrangement joins TRBV6-2 or TRBV6-3 to TRBJ2-7, with D perhaps given as TRBD1 or TRBD2 (5 bases each). CDR3 length: 15 amino acids. Per the germline V gene, CDR1 is MNHEY and CDR2 is SVGEGT. The V end was cut by 5 bases, the J end by 2 bases, with 16 bases between.

The sample holds many counts of this clonotype. This chain connects TRBV29-1 to TRBJ1-2; D not certain. With 7 bases removed from V and 3 bases from J, the gap between germline ends came to 18 bases. CDR1 and CDR2 (germline): SQVTM, ANQGSEA. The CDR3 extends over 14 amino acids. The DNA for the CDR3 is TGCAGCGCTGTCGTTGGAGGAGTGGACTATGGCTACACCTTC. Translation gives CSAVVGGVDYGYTF.

In regard to this clonotype: A much larger clone lies one base from this, so it may be a read error. This chain links TRBV25-1 with TRBJ2-5; D is undetermined. Germline V CDR1 and CDR2: MGHDK, SYGVNS. The CDR3 consists of 14 residues. The CDR3 region has the DNA TGTTCCAGCAGTGAATTGGTGGCAGAAGAGACCCAGTACTTC. This gives the protein CSSSELVAEETQYF. Using reference TRBV25-1 and TRBJ2-5 for the parts outside the CDR3, the full variable domain is EADIYQTPRYLVIGTGKKITLECSQTMGHDKMYWYQQDPGMELHLIHYSYGVNSTEKGDLSSESTVSRIRTEHFPLTLESARPSHTSQYLCSSSELVAEETQYFGPGTRLLVL.

The gene calls are TRBV10-1 and TRBJ1-1; D unclear. The germline CDR1 and CDR2 sequences are WNHNN and SYGVQD (reference sequence). Trimming shortened V by 3 bases and J by 5 bases, and 13 bases separated the two germline ends. The CDR3 is made up of 14 amino acids. The CDR3 nucleotides are TGCGCCAGCAGTGAAAGTAGAGGGAATACTGAAGCTTTCTTT. Protein sequence: CASSESRGNTEAFF.

This clonotype was seen at least ten times. The rearrangement uses TRBV7-9 and TRBJ1-2; tentative D call: TRBD1 (5 bases). Germline V CDR1 and CDR2: SEHNR, FQNEAQ (reference sequence). The CDR3 length is 18 residues. The V and J ends lost 5 bases and 3 bases respectively, with 25 bases between them. The DNA of the CDR3 is TGTGCCAGCAGCCCCACGGCGGGGAGAGGGGAGCAGGACTATGGCTACACCTTC. This encodes CASSPTAGRGEQDYGYTF. The full variable domain, rest sourced from reference TRBV7-9 and TRBJ1-2, is DTGVSQNPRHKITKRGQNVTFRCDPISEHNRLYWYRQTLGQGPEFLTYFQNEAQLEKSRLLSDRFSAERPKGSFSTLEIQRTEQGDSAMYLCASSPTAGRGEQDYGYTFGSGTRLTVV.

This clonotype was detected many times. The chain links TRBV28 to TRBJ2-7, with D possibly matching TRBD2 (6 bases). CDR3 length: 17 residues. Trimming left V 5 bases short and J 7 bases short, with 27 bases between. Germline CDR1 and CDR2: MDHEN and SYDVKM. CDR3 sequence reads: CASSPPGRRDPLGEQYF. The CDR3 DNA is TGTGCCAGCAGTCCCCCGGGTAGGCGGGACCCACTAGGTGAGCAGTACTTC.

With regard to this clonotype: Since a much larger clone is just one base distant, this may be a read error. The rearrangement links TRBV5-1 to TRBJ1-6; D remains ambiguous. Germline V gene data show CDR1 as SGHRS and CDR2 as YFSETQ. The CDR3 extends over 13 amino acids. CDR3 sequence (DNA): TGCGCCAGCAGCTTGGAGGGCAATTCACCCCTCCGCTTT. As protein: CASSLEGNSPLRF.

This clonotype was observed at least ten times. This chain joins TRBV13 and TRBJ2-3; TRBD1 aligns across 9 bases. Germline loops: CDR1 PRHDT, CDR2 FYEKMQ (reference sequence). The V segment lost 5 bases and the J segment 3 bases; nucleotides outside the gene matches: 6. The CDR3 sequence is 15 residues long. In DNA, the CDR3 is TGTGCCAGCAGCAGCGGGACAGGGTTGACAGATACGCAGTATTTT. Its translation: CASSSGTGLTDTQYF.

This clonotype came up many times. The chain joins TRBV6-5 to TRBJ2-5, with TRBD2 as a possible D gene (5 bases). In germline, CDR1 is MNHEY, CDR2 SVGAGI. The CDR3 runs to 13 residues. Deletions cut 3 bases from V and 5 bases from J, with 10 bases between. The DNA of the CDR3 is TGTGCCAGCAGTTATAGCGTTTTGGAGACCCAGTACTTC. Protein: CASSYSVLETQYF.

V and J are TRBV12-3 or TRBV12-4 and TRBJ2-5; weak D call: TRBD1 (5 bases). The CDR3 runs to 14 residues. Trimming cost V 7 bases and J 4 bases, with 16 bases left between them. CDR3 sequence (DNA): TGTGCCAGCACCCAACACGCAGGGTCAGAGACCCAGTACTTC. The encoded protein is CASTQHAGSETQYF.

This clonotype was detected only a few times. This chain connects TRBV7-9 to TRBJ1-2, with no clear D. Germline V gives CDR1 SEHNR, CDR2 FQNEAQ (reference sequence). V gave up 1 base and J gave up 5 bases, with 5 bases separating them. This CDR3 region has 12 residues. The CDR3 loop is CASSLGGYGYTF. The CDR3 region has the DNA TGTGCCAGCAGCTTAGGAGGGTATGGCTACACCTTC. The complete variable domain, with remaining parts taken from reference TRBV7-9 and TRBJ1-2, reads DTGVSQNPRHKITKRGQNVTFRCDPISEHNRLYWYRQTLGQGPEFLTYFQNEAQLEKSRLLSDRFSAERPKGSFSTLEIQRTEQGDSAMYLCASSLGGYGYTFGSGTRLTVV.

This clonotype appeared many times. This chain joins TRBV6-6 and TRBJ1-5; D gene uncertain. This CDR3 has 15 amino acids. Germline loops: CDR1 MNHNY, CDR2 SVGAGI (reference sequence). The V gene lost 0 bases and the J gene lost 3 bases, with 9 bases spanning the gap. Written as DNA, the CDR3 is TGTGCCAGCAGTTACTCGGTGGCGGTCAATCAGCCCCAGCATTTT. Translation: CASSYSVAVNQPQHF.

This clonotype occurred many times. The rearrangement uses TRBV29-1 and TRBJ1-4, with D perhaps matching TRBD1 (5 bases). In germline, CDR1 is SQVTM, CDR2 ANQGSEA. With 5 bases removed from V and 3 bases from J, the gap between germline ends came to 22 bases. The CDR3 spans 17 residues. This CDR3 reads CSVRLQDPDSPNEKLFF. DNA of the CDR3: TGCAGCGTTCGATTACAGGACCCTGACTCACCTAATGAAAAACTGTTTTTT.

Worth noting for this clonotype: One base away lies a much larger clone, so this may be a sequencing read error. This chain joins TRBV13 and TRBJ2-2; D call uncertain. Germline V lookup: CDR1 PRHDT, CDR2 FYEKMQ (reference sequence). V dropped 11 bases and J dropped 4 bases, with 8 bases sitting between them. CDR3 length equals 11 residues. The CDR3, as DNA: TGTGCCGGCACAGCCACCGGGGAGCTGTTTTTT. Translated, it gives CAGTATGELFF.

As regards this clonotype: This may be a read error: a much more frequent sequence differs by one nucleotide. V usage is TRBV7-9 and J usage is TRBJ2-3; perhaps TRBD2 as D (6 bases). This CDR3 is built from 16 residues. The V gene's germline CDR1 is SEHNR and CDR2 FQNEAQ (reference sequence). CDR3 amino acids: CANSYLSGPDYDTQYF. The CDR3 DNA sequence: TGTGCCAACAGCTACCTGAGCGGCCCGGACTACGATACGCAGTATTTT. The full variable domain, its missing parts supplied by reference TRBV7-9 and TRBJ2-3, is DTGVSQNPRHKITKRGQNVTFRCDPISEHNRLYWYRQTLGQGPEFLTYFQNEAQLEKSRLLSDRFSAERPKGSFSTLEIQRTEQGDSAMYLCANSYLSGPDYDTQYFGPGTRLTVL.

On this clonotype itself: This may stem from a read error, because a much larger clone lies one nucleotide away. The chain recombines TRBV5-3 with TRBJ1-6; D unresolved. TRBV5-3 is an open reading frame whose function is uncertain. This CDR3 has 13 residues. CDR3 amino acids: CASSLSHDSPLHF. The CDR3 DNA sequence: TGTGCCAGCAGCTTGTCGCATGATTCACCCCTCCACTTT.

Note on this clonotype: This sequence may be a read error, since a much larger clone differs from it by one base. The V call is TRBV5-6, the J call TRBJ2-7, with D perhaps matching TRBD1 (6 bases). Germline CDR1 reads SGHDT; CDR2 reads YYEEEE. CDR3 length equals 13 residues. The CDR3: CASSSGVGNEQCF. CDR3 DNA: TGTGCCAGCAGCTCAGGGGTTGGGAACGAGCAGTGCTTC.

This clonotype occurred many times. This sequence joins TRBV6-2 or TRBV6-3 and TRBJ2-7; D remains ambiguous. Trimming stripped 6 bases from V and 2 bases from J, with 14 bases between. The CDR3 covers 14 residues. The V gene's germline CDR1 is MNHEY and CDR2 SVGEGT. The CDR3 nucleotides read TGTGCCAGCAGCCCCGGCAGCAACGCCTACGAGCAGTACTTC. Protein: CASSPGSNAYEQYF.

V gene TRBV4-2 combines with J gene TRBJ1-5; TRBD1 is a possible D gene (5 bases). The CDR3 extends over 19 amino acids. Germline V lookup: CDR1 LGHNA, CDR2 YNFKEQ. Trimming left V 0 bases short and J 3 bases short, with 21 bases between. As DNA, the CDR3 is TGTGCCAGCAGCCAAGAGGGGCCGCCAGGGAGCTTGTCCAATCAGCCCCAGCATTTT. Translation: CASSQEGPPGSLSNQPQHF.

This clonotype was seen many times. V is TRBV5-4 and J is TRBJ2-7; 8 bases line up with TRBD2. The germline V gene has CDR1 SGHNT and CDR2 YYREEE (reference sequence). Trimming cost V 4 bases and J 3 bases; bases outside gene matches: 6. CDR3 length equals 14 residues. CDR3 loop: CASSRGGLGYEQYF. CDR3 bases: TGTGCCAGCAGCCGGGGGGGGCTAGGCTACGAGCAGTACTTC.

This clonotype was observed many times. The V gene is TRBV29-1, the J gene TRBJ2-7; D is undetermined. This CDR3 spans 12 amino acids. V lost 4 bases to trimming and J lost 2 bases, with 9 bases between them. The V gene's germline CDR1 is SQVTM and CDR2 ANQGSEA. In DNA form, the CDR3 reads TGCAGCGTTGTGGCAGCAACCTACGAGCAGTACTTC. This codes for CSVVAATYEQYF.

At least ten counts were recorded for this clonotype. The chain combines TRBV7-9 with TRBJ2-7, with D maybe TRBD2 (7 bases). There are 15 residues in the CDR3. Trimming stripped 5 bases from V and 1 base from J, with 15 bases between. Germline V CDR1 and CDR2: SEHNR, FQNEAQ (reference sequence). CDR3 coding DNA: TGTGCCAGCAGCCCCGGGGGGCGGGAGTCCTACGAGCAGTACTTC. It codes for CASSPGGRESYEQYF.

This sequence joins TRBV15 and TRBJ2-7; tentatively, D is TRBD2 (5 bases). Trimming shortened V by 2 bases and J by 5 bases, and 19 bases separated the two germline ends. Germline CDR1 reads LNHNV; CDR2 reads YYDKDF (reference sequence). There are 16 residues in the CDR3. The DNA of the CDR3 is TGTGCCACCAGCAGACGCCGGGATTCGGGAAGCAACGAGCAGTACGTC. This translates into CATSRRRDSGSNEQYV.